This is a list of T cell receptor beta chains from one sample in a study of CD8+CD57+ T cells in acquired aplastic anemia. TCRdb processed the reads anew with MiXCR; each CDR3 protein has one entry. The sample shows some 42,000 distinct CDR3 sequences, approximately 67% of them seen only once. Sequencing was carried out using sorted CD4+, CD8+, or CD8+CD57+ T cells (not recorded which) from PBMCs. These receptors all stem from a human donor in good health, serving as a control. Each CDR3 is given with its conserved first and last residue. The D gene is left open where the match is weak. Some rows mark clone size as missing; the rest say once, few, many or name a class of expanded clone.

TRBD1 | - | TRBJ1-6 | TRBV19 | TGTGCCAGTAGTGTGGGACAGGTGAATTCACCCCTCCACTTT | CASSVGQVNSPLHF
- | - | TRBJ2-5 | TRBV10-1 | TGCGCCAGCAGCTTGGAGGAGTTTGGGACCCAGTACTTC | CASSLEEFGTQYF
- | - | TRBJ1-6 | TRBV2 | TGTGCCAGCAGTGAAGCGCTGGGGGATCTGTCACCCCTCCACTTT | CASSEALGDLSPLHF
- | few | TRBJ2-7 | TRBV9 | TGTGCCAGCAGCGTAGACGGGACGCCCCTGGAAGAGCAGTACTTC | CASSVDGTPLEEQYF
TRBD2 | few | TRBJ2-5 | TRBV6-4 | TGTGCCAGCAGTGAGGTAGCGGGGGGGCAAGAGACCCAGTACTTC | CASSEVAGGQETQYF
- | - | TRBJ1-6 | TRBV10-2 | TGCGCCAGCAGTGAGTCTGCCAGGGAGGTCGGGTATAATTCACCCCTCCACTTT | CASSESAREVGYNSPLHF
TRBD2 | - | TRBJ2-3 | TRBV12-3/TRBV12-4 | TGTGCCAGCAGCCAACTAGCGGGGGCGGATACGCAGTATTTT | CASSQLAGADTQYF
TRBD1 | many | TRBJ1-5 | TRBV20-1 | TGCAGTGCTAGTGCCCTACCGGGACAGGGTATTCAGCCCCAGCATTTT | CSASALPGQGIQPQHF
- | many | TRBJ1-3 | TRBV3-1 | TGTGCCAGCAGCCAAGACGCGACAGGATCGGGAAACACCATATATTTT | CASSQDATGSGNTIYF
- | - | TRBJ1-2 | TRBV7-3 | TGTGCCAGCAGCTTACCCGCCGGGTGGTCTAACTATGGCTACACCTTC | CASSLPAGWSNYGYTF
- | many | TRBJ2-2 | TRBV20-1 | TGCAGTGCCGGTGATCATAACACCGGGGAGCTGTTTTTT | CSAGDHNTGELFF
TRBD1 | many | TRBJ2-5 | TRBV5-5 | TGTGCCAGCAGCTTACAGGGGCTGAGCGGTTCCCAAGAGACCCAGTACTTC | CASSLQGLSGSQETQYF